This TCR beta chain came from a study of PD-1 blockade in classical Hodgkin lymphoma. Sequenced by immunoSEQ multiplex PCR; TCRdb stores in-frame clones only, minus some. The sample gives around 29,000 clones, 80% to 90% of which show up once; approximately 0.62% is in the top ten. Indicated time point: cycle 4 day 1 (C4D1), after 6 weeks of nivolumab. All patients relapsed after autologous stem cell transplantation, and brentuximab vedotin exposure varied. By magnetic negative selection, CD4+ T cells were purified from thawed PBMCs. The trim removed 2 bases at V and 3 bases at J, leaving 7 bases unmatched. Per the germline V gene, CDR1 is SGHRS and CDR2 is YFSETQ. CDR3 length equals 16 residues.

This clonotype was obtained from a human donor with classical Hodgkin lymphoma. V is TRBV5-1 and J is TRBJ2-3; TRBD2 aligns across 9 bases. Sequenced here: CD4+ T cells from blood, sampled before the fourth cycle of nivolumab. CDR3: CASSFPGLAGTDTQYF. The CDR3 nucleotides are TGCGCCAGCAGCTTTCCGGGACTAGCAGGGACAGATACGCAGTATTTT.